This T cell receptor (beta chain) appears in the sequencing data of a study of OX40 agonist ivuxolimab in advanced cancers. Study as a whole: Patients in the trial were receiving intravenous ivuxolimab every 2 weeks, at doses of 0.01 to 10 mg/kg. Patients assigned to dose escalation were diagnosed with hepatocellular carcinoma, melanoma, renal cell or head and neck cancer. Regarding the study as a whole: Among the lowest levels of clonal expansion were found in partial responders at 0.1-3.0 mg/kg. Not determined was the antigen specificity of the expanded peripheral T cells.

Notes on this clone: Its antigen is unidentified. Distinct nucleotide sequences in the sample also encode this CDR3.

Here immunoSEQ multiplex PCR was the method, and the copy in TCRdb shows in-frame clones only, minus some. The sample lists over 55,000 clones; roughly 81% were seen once. Per the germline V gene, CDR1 is KGHSH and CDR2 is LQKENI. The V end lost 2 bases, the J end lost 5 bases, and 7 bases lay between the germline ends. The CDR3 runs 13 residues. This sample comprised CD4+ or CD8+ T cells sorted from blood, obtained in a trial of the OX40 agonist ivuxolimab. The V and J genes are TRBV18 and TRBJ1-5, with D uncertain. The TCR sequence derives from an adult with an advanced solid tumor such as melanoma, head and neck, liver or kidney cancer. CDR3 nucleotide sequence: TGTGCCAGCTCACCAGGGAGGGATCAGCCCCAGCATTTT. Its translation is CASSPGRDQPQHF.